This T cell receptor (beta chain) is from a study of vaccination and CD4 T cells after COVID-19. As for this clonotype: The antigen remains undetermined.

An Oncomine TCR Beta short-read assay was used to sequence the DNA from cultured CD4+ T cells. MiXCR was run by TCRdb on the PCR reads, yielding one entry per CDR3 protein. In the table there are 20,000 to 25,000 distinct CDR3 sequences, roughly 30% of which are singletons. V gave up 1 base and J gave up 4 bases, with 16 bases separating them. The CDR3 sequence is 16 residues long. The germline CDR1 and CDR2 sequences are SEHNR and FQNEAQ (reference sequence). The time point: late sampling 161 to 241 days after vaccination in a few convalescent patients. Treatment given: roughly 11-day PBMC culture with coronavirus spike peptide pools or control peptides (ViraFEST assay). With more than eight days of culture completed, CD4+ T cells were isolated by negative selection.

The TCR was taken from a human donor who had recovered from COVID-19. This sequence joins TRBV7-9 and TRBJ2-5; no reliable D call. Sequenced here: CD4+ T cells from blood, cultured in vitro, sampled about 7 months after SARS-CoV-2 vaccination. CDR3: CASSLGWSKVGETQYF. For the CDR3, the DNA is TGTGCCAGCAGCTTAGGGTGGTCCAAGGTGGGAGAGACCCAGTACTTC.